These 18 T cell receptor beta chains originate from one sample sequenced in a study of T cells in Graves' hyperthyroidism and ophthalmopathy. Amplification targeted TCR beta CDR3 regions from RNA transcripts. First-round RT-PCR targeting the TCR CDR3 was performed with the HTBI primer set. One entry per CDR3 protein, called by TCRdb with MiXCR from the multiplex PCR reads. The data show just under 750,000 distinct CDR3 sequences, with 35% seen just once and around 30% held by the top ten. The sample consisted of blood. The receptors here all came from a woman in her thirties or forties with Graves' hyperthyroidism.

This clonotype was seen more than once but under ten times. The CDR3 protein is CSAMGLAGGWEQYF. CDR3 DNA sequence: TGCAGTGCTATGGGGCTAGCGGGAGGGTGGGAGCAGTACTTC. The chain combines TRBV20-1 with TRBJ2-7, with 12 bases aligning to TRBD2. The germline CDR1 and CDR2 sequences are DFQATT and SNEGSKA (reference sequence). V was pared by 4 bases and J by 7 bases, with 8 bases of the junction left unmatched. This CDR3 comprises 14 residues.

This clonotype occurred once. This chain connects TRBV20-1 to TRBJ2-5; a possible D gene is TRBD2 (6 bases). This CDR3 region has 14 residues. V gave up 6 bases and J gave up 3 bases, with 17 bases separating them. The germline CDR1 and CDR2 sequences are DFQATT and SNEGSKA (reference sequence). The DNA for the CDR3 is TGCAGTGCCGACGACTCGCGCGGGAAAGAGACCCAGTACTTC. Translation gives CSADDSRGKETQYF.

This clonotype was counted a few times. The chain recombines TRBV10-3 with TRBJ2-3; D not resolved. V lost 6 bases to trimming and J lost 2 bases, with 9 bases between them. CDR1 is ENHRY and CDR2 is SYGVKD in the germline V gene. This CDR3 region has 13 residues. The chain's CDR3 is CAIRMGSTDTQYF. The CDR3 bases are TGTGCCATCAGGATGGGCTCCACAGATACGCAGTATTTT.

This clonotype was observed at least ten times. The rearrangement joins TRBV7-9 to TRBJ2-5; D may match TRBD1 or TRBD2 (5 bases each). V lost 2 bases to trimming and J lost 2 bases, with 12 bases between them. The CDR3 contains 15 residues. CDR1 SEHNR and CDR2 FQNEAQ come from the germline V gene (reference sequence). DNA for the CDR3: TGTGCCAGCAGCTTATGGGGGACGCGGCAAGAGACCCAGTACTTC. Protein sequence: CASSLWGTRQETQYF.

This clonotype turned up a few times. The chain uses TRBV12-3 or TRBV12-4 and TRBJ2-2, with 8 nucleotides matching TRBD1. J gave up 4 bases and V 6 bases, and 19 bases lay outside the gene matches. CDR3 length: 19 residues. This chain's CDR3 is CASSHMWGQAGRSTGELFF. Written as DNA, the CDR3 is TGTGCCAGCAGCCACATGTGGGGACAGGCGGGCCGGAGCACCGGGGAGCTGTTTTTT.

CDR3 coding DNA: TGTGCCAGCAGCTCACAGGGGCGCGGTGAAAAACTGTTTTTT. Protein product: CASSSQGRGEKLFF. This chain connects TRBV11-2 to TRBJ1-4, with TRBD1 matching over 7 bases. CDR3 length equals 14 residues. Trimming removed 4 bases from V and 7 bases from J; junction bases left unmatched: 6. Germline V gene data show CDR1 as SGHAT and CDR2 as FQNNGV.

This chain uses TRBV5-1 with TRBJ2-6; D gene unclear. With 4 bases removed from V and 0 bases from J, the gap between germline ends came to 11 bases. The CDR3 runs 16 residues. Germline CDR1 reads SGHRS; CDR2 reads YFSETQ. The CDR3 loop reads CASSLSLGSGANVLTF. The CDR3 bases are TGCGCCAGCAGCCTATCCCTCGGCTCTGGGGCCAACGTCCTGACTTTC. Drawing the rest from reference TRBV5-1 and TRBJ2-6, the complete variable domain is KAGVTQTPRYLIKTRGQQVTLSCSPISGHRSVSWYQQTPGQGLQFLFEYFSETQRNKGNFPGRFSGRQFSNSRSEMNVSTLELGDSALYLCASSLSLGSGANVLTFGAGSRLTVL.

This clonotype was counted at least ten times. The chain couples TRBV10-1 to TRBJ2-7; D call uncertain. Per germline, CDR1 WNHNN and CDR2 SYGVQD (reference sequence). The V gene lost 8 bases and the J gene lost 0 bases, with 11 bases spanning the gap. CDR3 length: 13 residues. The CDR3 spells CASQDASSYEQYF. As DNA, the CDR3 is TGCGCCAGCCAGGATGCGAGCTCCTACGAGCAGTACTTC.

The CDR3 DNA is TGCGCCAGCGTTGGGTCCGTTAACACCGGGGAGCTGTTTTTT. It codes for CASVGSVNTGELFF. The chain carries TRBV5-1 and TRBJ2-2; D not certain. V was cut by 7 bases and J by 2 bases, with 12 bases left in between. Germline CDR1 and CDR2: SGHRS and YFSETQ. The CDR3 has 14 residues.

Ten or more counts support this clonotype. This sequence joins TRBV19 and TRBJ1-6; D is uncertain. Trimming took off 4 bases at V and 10 bases at J, with 11 bases between the two ends. The germline V gene encodes CDR1 LNHDA and CDR2 SQIVND (reference sequence). The CDR3 extends over 13 amino acids. DNA of the CDR3: TGTGCCAGTAGTACCGGACCTTCCTCACCCCTCCACTTT. Translated: CASSTGPSSPLHF.

The chain has TRBV12-3 or TRBV12-4 and TRBJ2-3; possible D gene TRBD2, 6 bases. V was shortened by 6 bases and J by 1 base, with 14 bases between the two germline ends. This CDR3 comprises 15 residues. DNA for the CDR3: TGTGCCAGCAGCCCTCGGGGAGGAGGCACAGATACGCAGTATTTT. This encodes CASSPRGGGTDTQYF.

With respect to this clonotype: A much larger clone differs by one base, so this may be a read error. The missing conserved phenylalanine or tryptophan at the end of this CDR3 makes a read error likely. This chain joins TRBV9 and TRBJ2-7; D possibly matches TRBD1 or TRBD2 (5 bases each). With 3 bases removed from V and 2 bases from J, the gap between germline ends came to 6 bases. Germline V gives CDR1 SGDLS, CDR2 YYNGEE. This CDR3 spans 12 amino acids. The CDR3 loop reads CASSGDAYEQYI. CDR3 bases: TGTGCCAGCAGCGGGGACGCCTACGAGCAGTACATC.

Concerning this clonotype itself: This clone may be a read error of a much larger clone one base away. This chain connects TRBV19 to TRBJ1-6, with D perhaps matching TRBD1 (5 bases). From germline, CDR1 is LNHDA and CDR2 SQIVND (reference sequence). Trimming stripped 7 bases from V and 11 bases from J, with 15 bases between. The CDR3 is 13 amino acids. CDR3: CASMRGHRPPLHF. CDR3 bases: TGTGCCAGTATGAGGGGCCACCGGCCACCCCTCCACTTT.

The genes are TRBV6-5 and TRBJ2-7; D is uncertain. V was clipped by 5 bases and J by 6 bases, with 8 bases between them. Germline V gives CDR1 MNHEY, CDR2 SVGAGI. There are 11 residues in the CDR3. The chain's CDR3 is CASSERREQYF. Here the CDR3 DNA reads TGTGCCAGCAGTGAACGTCGCGAGCAGTACTTC.

The V call is TRBV12-3 or TRBV12-4, the J call TRBJ1-3; the D is unclear. V was shortened by 10 bases and J by 0 bases, with 16 bases between the two germline ends. The CDR3 length is 15 residues. CDR3 loop: CATIRDVRSGNTIYF. For the CDR3, the DNA is TGTGCCACCATTAGGGATGTCCGCTCTGGAAACACCATATATTTT.

This clonotype has just one count. The chain carries TRBV2 and TRBJ2-5; D call uncertain. Trimming shortened V by 6 bases and J by 5 bases, and 10 bases separated the two germline ends. The CDR3 spans 12 residues. Germline CDR1 and CDR2: SNHLY and FYNNEI. This CDR3 reads CASRMVGETQYF. CDR3 coding DNA: TGTGCCAGCAGGATGGTTGGGGAGACCCAGTACTTC.

This clonotype was found many times. This CDR3 reads CASRAGPNNSPLHF. The CDR3, as DNA: TGTGCCAGCCGCGCAGGGCCTAATAATTCACCCCTCCACTTT. The V call is TRBV7-8, the J call TRBJ1-6, with D tentatively TRBD1 (5 bases). V lost 8 bases to trimming and J lost 5 bases, with 13 bases between them. The CDR3 sequence is 14 residues long. Germline loops: CDR1 SGHVS, CDR2 FQNEAQ.

This clonotype has a handful of counts. The genes are TRBV20-1 and TRBJ2-5; 13 bases align to TRBD2. With V trimmed by 4 bases and J by 3 bases, 5 bases remained unmatched. This CDR3 is built from 15 residues. The germline V gene encodes CDR1 DFQATT and CDR2 SNEGSKA (reference sequence). For the CDR3, the DNA is TGCAGTGCTAAACCGGGACTAGCGGGGAAAGAGACCCAGTACTTC. Translation gives CSAKPGLAGKETQYF.